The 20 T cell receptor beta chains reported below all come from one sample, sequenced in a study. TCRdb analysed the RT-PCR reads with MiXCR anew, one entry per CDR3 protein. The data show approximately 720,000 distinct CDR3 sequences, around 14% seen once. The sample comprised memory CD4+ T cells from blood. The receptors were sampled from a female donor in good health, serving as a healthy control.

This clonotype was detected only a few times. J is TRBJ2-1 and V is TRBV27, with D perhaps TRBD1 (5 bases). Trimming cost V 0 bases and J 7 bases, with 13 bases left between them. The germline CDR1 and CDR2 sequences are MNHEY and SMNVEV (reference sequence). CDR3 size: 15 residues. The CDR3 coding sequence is TGTGCCAGCAGTTTATCAGGGGCAGGCAGGAATGAGCAGTTCTTC. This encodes CASSLSGAGRNEQFF.

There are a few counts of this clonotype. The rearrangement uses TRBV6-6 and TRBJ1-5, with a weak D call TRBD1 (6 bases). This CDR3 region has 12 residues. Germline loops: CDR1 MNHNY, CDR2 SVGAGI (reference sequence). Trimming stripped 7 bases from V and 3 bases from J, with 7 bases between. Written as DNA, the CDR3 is TGTGCCAGCACAGGGGACAATCAGCCCCAGCATTTT. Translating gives CASTGDNQPQHF.

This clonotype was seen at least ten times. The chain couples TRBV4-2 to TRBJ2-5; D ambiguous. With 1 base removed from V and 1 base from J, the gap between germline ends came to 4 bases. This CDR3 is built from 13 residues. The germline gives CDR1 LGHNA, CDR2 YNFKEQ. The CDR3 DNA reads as TGTGCCAGCAGCCAAGGTCGCCAAGAGACCCAGTACTTC. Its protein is CASSQGRQETQYF.

CDR3 loop: CASSGETSGRTKYF. CDR3 coding DNA: TGTGCCAGTAGTGGAGAGACTAGCGGGAGAACCAAGTACTTC. This rearrangement joins TRBV19 to TRBJ2-5; 12 bases line up with TRBD2. Germline V gene sequence: CDR1 LNHDA, CDR2 SQIVND (reference sequence). V lost 5 bases and J lost 12; bases outside the gene matches: 10. CDR3 length equals 14 residues.

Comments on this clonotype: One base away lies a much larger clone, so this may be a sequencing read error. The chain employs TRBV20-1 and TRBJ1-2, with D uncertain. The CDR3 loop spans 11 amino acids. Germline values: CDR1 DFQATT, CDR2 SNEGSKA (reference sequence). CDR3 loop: CSQGWTYGYTF. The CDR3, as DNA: TGCAGCCAAGGGTGGACCTATGGCTACACCTTC.

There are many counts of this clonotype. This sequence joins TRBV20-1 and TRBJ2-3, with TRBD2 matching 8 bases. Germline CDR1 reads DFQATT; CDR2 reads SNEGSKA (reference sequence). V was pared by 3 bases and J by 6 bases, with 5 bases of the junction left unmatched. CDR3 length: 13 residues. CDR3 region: CSASGRAADTQYF. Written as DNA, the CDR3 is TGCAGTGCTAGCGGGAGGGCCGCGGATACGCAGTATTTT.

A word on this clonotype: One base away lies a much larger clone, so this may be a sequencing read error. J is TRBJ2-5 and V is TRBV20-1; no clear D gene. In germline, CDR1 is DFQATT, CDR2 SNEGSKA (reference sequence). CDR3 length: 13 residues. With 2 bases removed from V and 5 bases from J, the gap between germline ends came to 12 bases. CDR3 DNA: TGCAGTGCTAGATTAGGTCTCCGGGAGACCCAGTACTTC. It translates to CSARLGLRETQYF.

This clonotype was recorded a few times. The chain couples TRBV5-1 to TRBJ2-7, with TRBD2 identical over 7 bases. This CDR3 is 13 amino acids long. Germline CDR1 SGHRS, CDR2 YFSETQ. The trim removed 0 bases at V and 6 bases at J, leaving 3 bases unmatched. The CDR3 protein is CASSLGLAFEQYF. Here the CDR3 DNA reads TGCGCCAGCAGCTTGGGACTAGCATTCGAGCAGTACTTC.

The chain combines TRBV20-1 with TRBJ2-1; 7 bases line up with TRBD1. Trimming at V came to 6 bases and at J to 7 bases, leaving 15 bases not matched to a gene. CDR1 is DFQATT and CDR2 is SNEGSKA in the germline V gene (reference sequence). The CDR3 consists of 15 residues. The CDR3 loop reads CSARDSRGGLNEQFF. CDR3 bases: TGCAGTGCAAGGGACAGCCGAGGTGGGTTAAATGAGCAGTTCTTC.

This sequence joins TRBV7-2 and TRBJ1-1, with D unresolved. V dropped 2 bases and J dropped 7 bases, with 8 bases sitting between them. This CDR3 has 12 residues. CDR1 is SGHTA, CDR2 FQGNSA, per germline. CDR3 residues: CASSLRVGEAFF. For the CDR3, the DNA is TGTGCCAGCAGCTTAAGGGTAGGTGAAGCTTTCTTT.

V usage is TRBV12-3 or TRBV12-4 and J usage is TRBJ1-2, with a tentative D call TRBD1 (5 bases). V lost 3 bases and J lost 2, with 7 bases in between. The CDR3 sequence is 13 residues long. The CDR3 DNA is TGTGCCAGCAGTTTCTGGGACAACTATGGCTACACCTTC. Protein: CASSFWDNYGYTF.

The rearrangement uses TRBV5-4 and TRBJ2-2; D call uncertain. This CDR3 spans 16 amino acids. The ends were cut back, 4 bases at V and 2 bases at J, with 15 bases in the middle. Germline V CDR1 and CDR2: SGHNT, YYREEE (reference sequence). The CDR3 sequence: CASSPDPNINTGELFF. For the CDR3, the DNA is TGTGCCAGCAGCCCAGACCCGAATATTAACACCGGGGAGCTGTTTTTT.

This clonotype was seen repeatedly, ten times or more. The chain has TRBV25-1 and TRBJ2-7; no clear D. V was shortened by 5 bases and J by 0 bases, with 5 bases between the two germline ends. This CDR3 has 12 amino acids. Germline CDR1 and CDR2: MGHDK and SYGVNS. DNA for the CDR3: TGTGCCAGCAGTCGAGCCTCCTACGAGCAGTACTTC. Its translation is CASSRASYEQYF.

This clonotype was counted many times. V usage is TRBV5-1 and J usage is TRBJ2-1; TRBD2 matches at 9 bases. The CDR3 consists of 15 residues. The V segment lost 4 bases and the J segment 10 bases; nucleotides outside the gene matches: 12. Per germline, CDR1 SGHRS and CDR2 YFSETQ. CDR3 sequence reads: CASSNNLAGVGEQFF. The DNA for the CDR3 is TGCGCCAGCAGCAACAACTTAGCGGGGGTCGGCGAGCAGTTCTTC.

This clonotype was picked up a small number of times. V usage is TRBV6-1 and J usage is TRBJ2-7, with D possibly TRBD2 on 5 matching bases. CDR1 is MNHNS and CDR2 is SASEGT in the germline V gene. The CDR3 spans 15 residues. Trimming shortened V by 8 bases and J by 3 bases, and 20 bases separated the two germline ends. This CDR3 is CASLLPGSMVYEQYF. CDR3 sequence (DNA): TGTGCCAGCCTTCTTCCGGGGTCGATGGTCTACGAGCAGTACTTC.

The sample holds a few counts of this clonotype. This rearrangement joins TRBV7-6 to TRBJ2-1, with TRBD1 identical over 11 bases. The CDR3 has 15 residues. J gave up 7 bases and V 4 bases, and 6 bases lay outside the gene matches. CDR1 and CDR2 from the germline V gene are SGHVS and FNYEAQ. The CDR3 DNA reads TGTGCCAGCAGCTGGGGACAGGGGGACTCGAATGAGCAGTTCTTC. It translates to CASSWGQGDSNEQFF. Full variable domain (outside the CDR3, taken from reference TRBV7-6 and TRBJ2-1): GAGVSQSPRYKVTKRGQDVALRCDPISGHVSLYWYRQALGQGPEFLTYFNYEAQQDKSGLPNDRFSAERPEGSISTLTIQRTEQRDSAMYRCASSWGQGDSNEQFFGPGTRLTVL.

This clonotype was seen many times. The CDR3 DNA reads as TGTGCCACCAGCAGAGCGGGGGCTTGGGATACGCAGTATTTT. It codes for CATSRAGAWDTQYF. The chain recombines TRBV15 with TRBJ2-3; D could derive from TRBD1 or TRBD2 (6 bases each). The CDR3 covers 14 residues. V was pared by 1 base and J by 6 bases, with 11 bases between. Germline V gene sequence: CDR1 LNHNV, CDR2 YYDKDF (reference sequence).

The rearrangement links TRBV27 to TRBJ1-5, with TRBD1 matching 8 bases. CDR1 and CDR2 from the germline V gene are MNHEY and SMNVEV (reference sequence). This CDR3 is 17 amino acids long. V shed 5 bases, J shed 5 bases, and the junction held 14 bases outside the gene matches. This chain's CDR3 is CASSALGGQGAYQPQHF. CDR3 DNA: TGTGCCAGCAGTGCGCTAGGGGGGCAGGGGGCCTATCAGCCCCAGCATTTT.

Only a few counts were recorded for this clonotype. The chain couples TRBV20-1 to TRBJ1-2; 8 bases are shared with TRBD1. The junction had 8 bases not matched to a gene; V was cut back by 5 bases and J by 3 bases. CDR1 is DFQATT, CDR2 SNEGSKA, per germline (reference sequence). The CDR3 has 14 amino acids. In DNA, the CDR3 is TGCAGTGCTCCTGGACAGGGAGGGCACTATGGCTACACCTTC. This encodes CSAPGQGGHYGYTF.

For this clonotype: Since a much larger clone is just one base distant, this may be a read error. CDR3 sequence reads: CASRRLAGAKNIQYF. CDR3 nucleotides: TGTGCCAGCCGAAGACTAGCGGGAGCCAAAAACATTCAGTACTTC. The chain combines TRBV6-2 or TRBV6-3 with TRBJ2-4; 10 bases align to TRBD2. CDR1 is MNHEY and CDR2 is SVGEGT in the germline V gene. Unmatched junction bases numbered 4, after V lost 8 bases and J lost 0 bases. The length of the CDR3 is 15 residues.